A selection of T cell receptor beta chains follows, all from one sample in a study of preoperative IRX-2 immunotherapy in early breast cancer. Produced via immunoSEQ multiplex PCR; TCRdb's table is partial and in-frame only. The data show about 19,000 clones, with around four fifths seen just once and roughly 1.2% held by the top ten. Sequenced here: lymph node tissue, sampled after IRX-2 immunotherapy. These receptors were taken from a human donor with breast cancer. Each CDR3 is given with its conserved first and last residue. Fields, in order: V gene, clone size, D gene, J gene, CDR3 protein, CDR3 DNA. D genes are given only for firm matches. Clone size is given for some rows only: seen once, a few or many times, or a class if the clone is expanded.

V gene: TRBV30; clone size: NA; D gene: NA; J gene: TRBJ1-6; CDR3 protein: CAWSVGGWSPLHF; CDR3 DNA: TGTGCCTGGAGTGTGGGGGGTTGGTCACCCCTCCACTTT
V gene: TRBV5-1; clone size: NA; D gene: NA; J gene: TRBJ1-6; CDR3 protein: CASSLDRPNSPLHF; CDR3 DNA: TGCGCCAGCAGCTTGGACAGACCAAATTCACCCCTCCACTTT
V gene: TRBV19; clone size: NA; D gene: NA; J gene: TRBJ1-3; CDR3 protein: CASSTGRGNTIYF; CDR3 DNA: TGTGCCAGTAGTACGGGACGGGGAAACACCATATATTTT
V gene: TRBV30; clone size: NA; D gene: NA; J gene: TRBJ1-2; CDR3 protein: CAWSSTVPYVYTF; CDR3 DNA: TGTGCCTGGAGTTCCACAGTACCATATGTCTACACCTTC
V gene: TRBV11-3; clone size: NA; D gene: NA; J gene: TRBJ2-5; CDR3 protein: CASSLVASSQETQYF; CDR3 DNA: TGTGCCAGCAGCTTAGTAGCCAGCAGCCAAGAGACCCAGTACTTC
V gene: TRBV18; clone size: NA; D gene: TRBD2; J gene: TRBJ2-7; CDR3 protein: CASSPGLAAYEQYF; CDR3 DNA: TGTGCCAGCTCACCGGGACTAGCGGCCTACGAGCAGTACTTC
V gene: TRBV28; clone size: once; D gene: TRBD2; J gene: TRBJ2-2; CDR3 protein: CASNPGGINTGELFF; CDR3 DNA: TGTGCCAGCAACCCGGGAGGGATTAACACCGGGGAGCTGTTTTTT
V gene: TRBV6-8; clone size: few; D gene: NA; J gene: TRBJ2-7; CDR3 protein: CASAETGPLGEQYF; CDR3 DNA: TGTGCCAGCGCGGAAACGGGGCCCTTGGGCGAGCAGTACTTC
V gene: TRBV6-8; clone size: NA; D gene: NA; J gene: TRBJ2-7; CDR3 protein: CASSYGLGLSSYEQYF; CDR3 DNA: TGTGCCAGCAGTTACGGTTTAGGACTGAGCTCCTACGAGCAGTACTTC
V gene: TRBV28; clone size: NA; D gene: NA; J gene: TRBJ2-6; CDR3 protein: CASSFSGANVLTF; CDR3 DNA: TGTGCCAGCAGTTTCTCCGGGGCCAACGTCCTGACTTTC
V gene: TRBV6-8; clone size: NA; D gene: NA; J gene: TRBJ1-5; CDR3 protein: CASSAVGTVNQPQHF; CDR3 DNA: TGTGCCAGCAGTGCAGTAGGGACGGTTAATCAGCCCCAGCATTTT
V gene: TRBV30; clone size: NA; D gene: NA; J gene: TRBJ1-2; CDR3 protein: CAWRVGGSGGYTF; CDR3 DNA: TGTGCCTGGAGGGTAGGGGGGTCCGGCGGCTACACCTTC
V gene: TRBV6-8; clone size: NA; D gene: TRBD1; J gene: TRBJ1-4; CDR3 protein: CASGQGINEKLFF; CDR3 DNA: TGTGCCAGCGGACAGGGGATTAATGAAAAACTGTTTTTT
V gene: TRBV11-3; clone size: NA; D gene: TRBD1; J gene: TRBJ2-1; CDR3 protein: CASSRDSSANEQFF; CDR3 DNA: TGTGCCAGCAGCAGGGACAGTTCGGCTAATGAGCAGTTCTTC
V gene: TRBV19; clone size: once; D gene: TRBD1; J gene: TRBJ1-1; CDR3 protein: CASSTHRGRRTEAFF; CDR3 DNA: TGTGCCAGTAGTACGCACAGGGGGCGGAGGACTGAAGCTTTCTTT
V gene: TRBV19; clone size: NA; D gene: NA; J gene: TRBJ1-5; CDR3 protein: CASSMGPGRDNQPQHF; CDR3 DNA: TGTGCCAGTAGTATGGGGCCAGGGAGGGACAATCAGCCCCAGCATTTT
V gene: TRBV11-3; clone size: NA; D gene: NA; J gene: TRBJ1-2; CDR3 protein: CASSPGPTGNYGYTF; CDR3 DNA: TGTGCCAGCAGCCCCGGACCCACGGGGAACTATGGCTACACCTTC
V gene: TRBV19; clone size: NA; D gene: NA; J gene: TRBJ1-1; CDR3 protein: CASSGRGIEAFF; CDR3 DNA: TGTGCCAGTAGTGGCCGGGGGATTGAAGCTTTCTTT
V gene: TRBV6-8; clone size: NA; D gene: TRBD1; J gene: TRBJ1-5; CDR3 protein: CASSETDRHSNQPQHF; CDR3 DNA: TGTGCCAGCAGCGAAACGGACAGGCATAGCAATCAGCCCCAGCATTTT
V gene: TRBV19; clone size: NA; D gene: TRBD1; J gene: TRBJ2-7; CDR3 protein: CASSSSGTGSDEQYF; CDR3 DNA: TGTGCCAGTAGTTCCTCCGGGACAGGGAGCGACGAGCAGTACTTC
V gene: TRBV23-1; clone size: once; D gene: TRBD1; J gene: TRBJ2-2; CDR3 protein: CASRGTGGSPGELFF; CDR3 DNA: TGCGCCAGCAGGGGGACAGGGGGGAGTCCCGGGGAGCTGTTTTTT
V gene: TRBV28; clone size: once; D gene: NA; J gene: TRBJ2-1; CDR3 protein: CASRPTVTHVYNEQFF; CDR3 DNA: TGTGCCAGCAGGCCGACAGTTACCCACGTCTACAATGAGCAGTTCTTC
V gene: TRBV5-1; clone size: once; D gene: NA; J gene: TRBJ1-1; CDR3 protein: CASSLVSKNTEAFF; CDR3 DNA: TGCGCCAGCAGCTTGGTTTCCAAAAACACTGAAGCTTTCTTT
V gene: TRBV7-1; clone size: NA; D gene: NA; J gene: TRBJ1-4; CDR3 protein: CASSLGMGRPNEKLFF; CDR3 DNA: TGTGCCAGCAGCTTAGGTATGGGGCGGCCCAATGAAAAACTGTTTTTT
V gene: TRBV28; clone size: NA; D gene: TRBD1; J gene: TRBJ1-2; CDR3 protein: CASRLTGGAYGYTF; CDR3 DNA: TGTGCCAGCAGACTAACAGGGGGCGCATATGGCTACACCTTC
V gene: TRBV6-8; clone size: NA; D gene: NA; J gene: TRBJ1-1; CDR3 protein: CASSFGALNTEAFF; CDR3 DNA: TGTGCCAGCAGTTTCGGGGCCTTGAACACTGAAGCTTTCTTT
V gene: TRBV6-8; clone size: NA; D gene: NA; J gene: TRBJ2-7; CDR3 protein: CASSYPAVGISYEQYF; CDR3 DNA: TGTGCCAGCAGTTATCCCGCAGTCGGTATCTCCTACGAGCAGTACTTC
V gene: TRBV30; clone size: NA; D gene: TRBD1; J gene: TRBJ1-5; CDR3 protein: CAWSRGDQPQHF; CDR3 DNA: TGTGCCTGGAGCAGGGGGGATCAGCCCCAGCATTTT
V gene: TRBV12-5; clone size: NA; D gene: NA; J gene: TRBJ2-7; CDR3 protein: CASGLVHEQYF; CDR3 DNA: TGTGCTAGTGGTTTGGTACACGAGCAGTACTTC
V gene: TRBV10-3; clone size: NA; D gene: NA; J gene: TRBJ2-7; CDR3 protein: CARNGWDTSYEQYF; CDR3 DNA: TGTGCCAGGAATGGTTGGGACACTTCTTACGAGCAGTACTTC
V gene: TRBV18; clone size: NA; D gene: NA; J gene: TRBJ1-4; CDR3 protein: CASSVGGGGEKLFF; CDR3 DNA: TGTGCCAGCTCCGTCGGCGGGGGTGGCGAAAAACTGTTTTTT
V gene: TRBV6-4; clone size: NA; D gene: NA; J gene: TRBJ1-3; CDR3 protein: CASSWRANSGNTIYF; CDR3 DNA: TGTGCCAGCAGTTGGAGAGCCAACTCTGGAAACACCATATATTTT
V gene: TRBV30; clone size: NA; D gene: NA; J gene: TRBJ1-3; CDR3 protein: CAWSGYWGSGNTIYF; CDR3 DNA: TGTGCCTGGAGTGGCTATTGGGGCTCTGGAAACACCATATATTTT
V gene: TRBV18; clone size: NA; D gene: TRBD1; J gene: TRBJ1-1; CDR3 protein: CASSPNDRVEWTEAFF; CDR3 DNA: TGTGCCAGCTCACCAAACGACAGGGTTGAATGGACTGAAGCTTTCTTT
V gene: TRBV19; clone size: NA; D gene: NA; J gene: TRBJ2-1; CDR3 protein: CASSMWREQFF; CDR3 DNA: TGTGCCAGTAGTATGTGGCGTGAGCAGTTCTTC
V gene: TRBV6-8; clone size: NA; D gene: TRBD2; J gene: TRBJ2-1; CDR3 protein: CAISRLAGSYNEQFF; CDR3 DNA: TGTGCCATCAGCCGACTAGCGGGGTCCTACAATGAGCAGTTCTTC